This T cell receptor (beta chain) came from a study of CD8 T cells in Susac syndrome. Random hexamers primed reverse transcription of about 0.45 to 1 ug RNA. Via MiXCR, TCRdb re-called the immunoSEQ multiplex PCR reads, giving one row per CDR3 protein. This sample has under 200,000 distinct CDR3 sequences, with about 95% found just once. Trimming shortened V by 4 bases and J by 5 bases, and 9 bases separated the two germline ends. The V gene's germline CDR1 is SGHDT and CDR2 YYEEEE. The CDR3 has 12 residues. Sequenced: CD4+ T cells from PBMCs. The chain carries TRBV5-6 and TRBJ1-2, with D unresolved. This clonotype was obtained from a human donor in good health. CDR3 protein: CASSREVYGYTF. The CDR3, as DNA: TGTGCCAGCAGCCGTGAGGTTTATGGCTACACCTTC.